This TCR beta chain was documented in a study of blood T cell repertoires in COVID-19. Study-level information: Sample material is recorded as cDNA or gDNA derived from T cells, B-cell-depleted T cells, or PBMCs.

Sequencing was performed with immunoSEQ multiplex PCR; in TCRdb, only in-frame clones are kept and a portion is missing. This sample yields 120,000 to 150,000 clones, of which 85% to 90% are seen a single time; around 5.4% belongs to the top ten. V was cut by 1 base and J by 8 bases, with 8 bases left in between. This CDR3 has 12 residues. Germline lookup yields CDR1 LGHNT and CDR2 FRNRAP. The source material was peripheral blood. This chain joins TRBV12-5 and TRBJ1-2; D unclear. The clonotype was recovered from a human donor in a cohort sampled during active COVID-19. CDR3 sequence: CASGLGGLGYTF. The CDR3 DNA sequence: TGTGCTAGTGGTTTGGGCGGGTTAGGCTACACCTTC.